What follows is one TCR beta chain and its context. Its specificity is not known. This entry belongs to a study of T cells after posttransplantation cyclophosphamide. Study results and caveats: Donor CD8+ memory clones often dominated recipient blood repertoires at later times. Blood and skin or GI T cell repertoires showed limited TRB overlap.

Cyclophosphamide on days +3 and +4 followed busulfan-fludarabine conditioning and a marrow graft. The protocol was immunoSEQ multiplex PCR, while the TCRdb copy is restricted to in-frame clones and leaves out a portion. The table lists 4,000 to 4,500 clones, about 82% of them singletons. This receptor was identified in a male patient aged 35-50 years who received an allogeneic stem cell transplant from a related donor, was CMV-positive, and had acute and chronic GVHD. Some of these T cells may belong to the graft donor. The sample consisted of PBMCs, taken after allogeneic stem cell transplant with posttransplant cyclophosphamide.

The CDR3 spells CASSPIPNTEAFF. CDR3 nucleotide sequence: TGTGCCAGCAGCCCAATCCCGAACACTGAAGCTTTCTTT. This sequence joins TRBV5-5 and TRBJ1-1; D is undetermined. This CDR3 contains 13 residues. V lost 4 bases and J 1 base, leaving 8 bases between the germline ends. Germline V gene sequence: CDR1 SGHKS, CDR2 YYEKEE (reference sequence).